The 23 T cell receptor beta chains listed next were all sequenced from one sample in a study of cytomegalovirus exposure and HLA in healthy donors. Primers for the PCR totalled 60 Vbeta and 13 Jbeta. Clones were read by immunoSEQ multiplex PCR, and TCRdb kept only the in-frame ones, dropping some. The sample lists about 140,000 clones, about 77% seen once, with over 1.3% in the top ten. The sample consisted of PBMCs. The receptor source for this set is a woman in her thirties or forties in good health and CMV-seronegative.

The chain joins TRBV5-1 to TRBJ1-2; 8 positions match TRBD1. The germline CDR1 and CDR2 sequences are SGHRS and YFSETQ. V trimming: 0 bases; J trimming: 3 bases; junction bases outside the gene matches: 7. The CDR3 is made up of 16 amino acids. The CDR3 coding sequence is TGCGCCAGCAGCTTGGGAGGAGACAGGGGATACTATGGCTACACCTTC. Residues: CASSLGGDRGYYGYTF.

This sequence joins TRBV7-2 and TRBJ1-6, with a weak D call TRBD1 (6 bases). V was cut by 5 bases and J by 6 bases, with 8 bases left in between. The CDR3 is 13 residues long. Germline assignment: CDR1 SGHTA and CDR2 FQGNSA. The CDR3 DNA sequence: TGTGCCAGCAGCGGACAGACTAATTCACCCCTCCACTTT. Residues: CASSGQTNSPLHF.

J is TRBJ1-5 and V is TRBV27; D uncertain. The germline V gene encodes CDR1 MNHEY and CDR2 SMNVEV (reference sequence). The CDR3 contains 15 residues. V shed 7 bases and J shed 0 bases, with 13 bases lying between them. The CDR3 nucleotides read TGTGCCAGCAAAATTACAGAATATAGCAATCAGCCCCAGCATTTT. It translates to CASKITEYSNQPQHF.

The chain has TRBV29-1 and TRBJ2-5; the D is unclear. V was clipped by 5 bases and J by 3 bases, with 13 bases between them. CDR3 size: 13 residues. Germline CDR1 and CDR2: SQVTM and ANQGSEA. The CDR3 DNA is TGCAGCGTTCTTGGGCCGCGCGAAGAGACCCAGTACTTC. Residues: CSVLGPREETQYF.

The V and J genes are TRBV6-5 and TRBJ2-7, with TRBD1 identical over 9 bases. The trim removed 5 bases at V and 2 bases at J, leaving 7 bases unmatched. CDR3 length: 15 amino acids. CDR1 and CDR2 (germline): MNHEY, SVGAGI. The CDR3 here is CASSAPGQGTYEQYF. The CDR3 DNA is TGTGCCAGCAGTGCCCCGGGACAGGGTACCTACGAGCAGTACTTC.

The chain recombines TRBV5-1 with TRBJ2-7, with 7 bases fitting TRBD1. From germline, CDR1 is SGHRS and CDR2 YFSETQ. With 3 bases clipped from V and 2 bases from J, the junction kept 2 bases outside the gene matches. The CDR3 covers 13 residues. CDR3 nucleotide sequence: TGCGCCAGCAGCTCGGACAGGACCTACGAGCAGTACTTC. It encodes CASSSDRTYEQYF.

The chain combines TRBV5-1 with TRBJ2-2, with TRBD2 identical over 8 bases. Germline V gene data show CDR1 as SGHRS and CDR2 as YFSETQ. Trimming removed 5 bases from V and 3 bases from J; junction bases left unmatched: 3. This CDR3 has 14 amino acids. The chain's CDR3 is CASRRGDYTGELFF. DNA of the CDR3: TGCGCCAGCAGGCGGGGGGATTACACCGGGGAGCTGTTTTTT.

The chain employs TRBV4-2 and TRBJ2-2; 10 bases are shared with TRBD1. Unmatched junction bases numbered 15, after V lost 7 bases and J lost 4 bases. Germline assignment: CDR1 LGHNA and CDR2 YNFKEQ. The CDR3 has 18 residues. The chain's CDR3 is CASTPGTGALNLTGELFF. CDR3 sequence (DNA): TGTGCCAGCACCCCCGGGACAGGGGCCCTCAACCTCACCGGGGAGCTGTTTTTT.

V gene TRBV6-5 combines with J gene TRBJ2-7; 7 nucleotides align to TRBD2. The CDR3 runs to 15 residues. Germline assignment: CDR1 MNHEY and CDR2 SVGAGI. V gave up 2 bases and J gave up 3 bases; unmatched junction bases: 7. CDR3 in DNA: TGTGCCAGCAGTTACGGTGGGGGGGTAAGCTACGAGCAGTACTTC. Amino acids: CASSYGGGVSYEQYF.

This chain links TRBV5-6 with TRBJ1-1; D remains unclear. CDR3 size: 15 residues. V dropped 2 bases and J dropped 7 bases, with 18 bases sitting between them. CDR1 is SGHDT and CDR2 is YYEEEE in the germline V gene. The CDR3: CASSLFWTTEGEAFF. The CDR3 nucleotides are TGTGCCAGCAGCTTATTTTGGACCACAGAGGGTGAAGCTTTCTTT.

This clone was recorded at least ten times. This chain joins TRBV7-2 and TRBJ2-7, with D perhaps matching TRBD1 (7 bases). The germline gives CDR1 SGHTA, CDR2 FQGNSA. This CDR3 has 17 residues. The V end lost 0 bases, the J end lost 3 bases, and 18 bases lay between the germline ends. The CDR3 nucleotides read TGTGCCAGCAGCTTAGCGTGGTCAGGGGGGCCCGACTACGAGCAGTACTTC. Its translation is CASSLAWSGGPDYEQYF.

There are a few counts of this clone. The chain carries TRBV7-9 and TRBJ1-1, with D perhaps TRBD1 (6 bases). The CDR3 covers 16 residues. Looked up from germline, CDR1 is SEHNR and CDR2 is FQNEAQ (reference sequence). V was trimmed by 7 bases and J by 0 bases, leaving 18 bases between them. The CDR3 region is CASTDVGTRVNTEAFF. CDR3 in DNA: TGTGCCAGCACTGACGTGGGGACACGGGTGAACACTGAAGCTTTCTTT. Filled out from reference TRBV7-9 and TRBJ1-1, the complete variable domain reads DTGVSQNPRHKITKRGQNVTFRCDPISEHNRLYWYRQTLGQGPEFLTYFQNEAQLEKSRLLSDRFSAERPKGSFSTLEIQRTEQGDSAMYLCASTDVGTRVNTEAFFGQGTRLTVV.

The V gene is TRBV11-2, the J gene TRBJ1-1; possible D gene TRBD1, 6 bases. V lost 2 bases, J lost 6 bases, and 13 bases lay in between. CDR1 and CDR2 from the germline V gene are SGHAT and FQNNGV. The CDR3 is 14 amino acids. The CDR3 bases are TGTGCCAGCAGCTTACTGCGGACAGTTGCTGAAGCTTTCTTT. Translated: CASSLLRTVAEAFF.

V and J are TRBV4-3 and TRBJ1-2; TRBD1 is a possible D gene (5 bases). This CDR3 region has 15 residues. The V end was cut by 0 bases, the J end by 6 bases, with 14 bases between. In germline, CDR1 is LGHNA, CDR2 YSLEER. CDR3 DNA sequence: TGCGCCAGCAGCCAAGATCTTGGGGGGAGGGATGGCTACACCTTC. As protein: CASSQDLGGRDGYTF.

This chain links TRBV16 with TRBJ1-1; 10 nucleotides agree with TRBD1. The J segment lost 5 bases and the V segment lost 3 bases, leaving 6 bases of the junction unmatched. Germline-derived CDR1 and CDR2 are KGHSY and FQNENV. The CDR3 covers 15 residues. In DNA, the CDR3 is TGTGCCAGCAGCCACGAAGACAGGGGGCGGACTGAAGCTTTCTTT. Translated: CASSHEDRGRTEAFF.

The J gene is TRBJ1-1, the V gene TRBV7-2; D call uncertain. V dropped 5 bases and J dropped 1 base, with 11 bases sitting between them. In germline, CDR1 is SGHTA, CDR2 FQGNSA. The CDR3 covers 14 residues. CDR3 sequence (DNA): TGTGCCAGCAGCCCCCAATACAGGAACACTGAAGCTTTCTTT. It yields the protein CASSPQYRNTEAFF.

This clone was counted a single time. This chain uses TRBV5-1 with TRBJ2-5; 7 bases align to TRBD1. V lost 0 bases to trimming and J lost 1 base; unmatched junction nucleotides: 6. This CDR3 spans 16 amino acids. In germline, CDR1 is SGHRS, CDR2 YFSETQ. Here the CDR3 DNA reads TGCGCCAGCAGCTTGGCCCACAGGGGCTTCCAAGAGACCCAGTACTTC. Translation gives CASSLAHRGFQETQYF.

The gene calls are TRBV5-1 and TRBJ2-3, with 8 bases lining up with TRBD2. This CDR3 has 16 amino acids. V lost 4 bases and J lost 3; bases outside the gene matches: 10. Looked up from germline, CDR1 is SGHRS and CDR2 is YFSETQ. CDR3 nucleotides: TGCGCCAGCAGCCCCGGGACTAGGGTGGGTACAGATACGCAGTATTTT. It codes for CASSPGTRVGTDTQYF.

This chain uses TRBV28 with TRBJ2-6; possibly TRBD2 for D (6 bases). With 3 bases removed from V and 0 bases from J, the gap between germline ends came to 12 bases. The CDR3 spans 17 residues. Germline loops: CDR1 MDHEN, CDR2 SYDVKM. The CDR3 sequence is CASSLGMRDSGANVLTF. The CDR3 region has the DNA TGTGCCAGCAGTTTGGGGATGCGGGACTCTGGGGCCAACGTCCTGACTTTC.

The chain is built from TRBV4-3 and TRBJ1-1; D call uncertain. The CDR3 sequence is 15 residues long. V was trimmed by 1 base and J by 9 bases, leaving 18 bases between them. Germline lookup yields CDR1 LGHNA and CDR2 YSLEER. The CDR3 here is CASSQVDRVLSKAFF. DNA for the CDR3: TGCGCCAGCAGCCAAGTCGATCGGGTATTGTCTAAAGCTTTCTTT.

The J gene is TRBJ2-7, the V gene TRBV7-2, with a weak D call TRBD2 (6 bases). The CDR3 runs 14 residues. V was cut by 4 bases and J by 2 bases, with 12 bases left in between. The V gene's germline CDR1 is SGHTA and CDR2 FQGNSA. The CDR3 loop reads CASSSPGLPYEQYF. CDR3 nucleotide sequence: TGTGCCAGCAGCTCCCCGGGACTGCCCTACGAGCAGTACTTC.

This chain connects TRBV6-5 to TRBJ2-7; 7 bases align to TRBD1. After removal of 6 bases from V and 4 bases from J, the junction contained 12 bases not matched to a gene. In germline, CDR1 is MNHEY, CDR2 SVGAGI. This CDR3 region has 15 residues. The CDR3 protein is CASSREGQPIYEQYF. DNA for the CDR3: TGTGCCAGCAGCCGCGAGGGACAGCCGATATACGAGCAGTACTTC.

The rearrangement uses TRBV27 and TRBJ1-2; weak D call: TRBD1 (6 bases). V dropped 9 bases and J dropped 5 bases, with 16 bases sitting between them. The germline gives CDR1 MNHEY, CDR2 SMNVEV (reference sequence). CDR3 length: 13 amino acids. The chain's CDR3 is CASRMAGDYGYTF. The CDR3 DNA sequence: TGTGCCAGTCGTATGGCAGGGGATTATGGCTACACCTTC.